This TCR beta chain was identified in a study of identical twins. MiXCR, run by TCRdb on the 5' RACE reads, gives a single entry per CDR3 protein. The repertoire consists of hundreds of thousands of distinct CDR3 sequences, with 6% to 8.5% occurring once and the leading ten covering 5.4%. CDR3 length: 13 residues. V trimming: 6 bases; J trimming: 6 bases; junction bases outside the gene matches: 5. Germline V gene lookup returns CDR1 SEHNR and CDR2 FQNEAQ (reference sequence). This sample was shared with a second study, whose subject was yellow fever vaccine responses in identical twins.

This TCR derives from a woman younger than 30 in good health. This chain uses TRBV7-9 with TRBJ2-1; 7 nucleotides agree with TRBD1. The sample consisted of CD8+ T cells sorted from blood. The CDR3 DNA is TGTGCCAGCAGTTATGCAGGGGGCAATGAGCAGTTCTTC. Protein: CASSYAGGNEQFF.